Following are 20 T cell receptor beta chains from one sample sequenced in a study of shared clonotypes between healthy human individuals. Repertoires were generated with immunoSEQ multiplex PCR, while TCRdb's copy carries only in-frame clones and drops some. The profile shows about 680,000 clones, about three quarters of them singletons. Source material: memory CD4+ T cells sorted from blood. Subset here: CD45RA-negative fraction. All receptors derive from a woman aged 25-40 years in good health.

V usage is TRBV30 and J usage is TRBJ2-7; D not certain. The CDR3 consists of 13 residues. Trimming shortened V by 1 base and J by 7 bases, and 14 bases separated the two germline ends. The germline V gene encodes CDR1 GTSNPN and CDR2 SVGIG (reference sequence). The CDR3 spells CAWSGTALEEQYF. For the CDR3, the DNA is TGTGCCTGGAGTGGGACGGCGCTAGAGGAGCAGTACTTC.

This chain connects TRBV10-3 to TRBJ2-5; the D is unclear. CDR1 and CDR2 (germline): ENHRY, SYGVKD. The CDR3 sequence is 14 residues long. V was trimmed by 4 bases and J by 4 bases, leaving 13 bases between them. In DNA form, the CDR3 reads TGTGCCATCAGTGTCACCCTAGGCGGAGAGACCCAGTACTTC. This encodes CAISVTLGGETQYF.

This chain joins TRBV5-1 and TRBJ2-3; tentatively, D is TRBD2 (7 bases). CDR3 length: 15 amino acids. CDR1 and CDR2 (germline): SGHRS, YFSETQ. The ends were cut back, 4 bases at V and 2 bases at J, with 14 bases in the middle. The CDR3 DNA reads as TGCGCCAGCAGCACCCGAGGGGGGGCCACAGATACGCAGTATTTT. Its translation: CASSTRGGATDTQYF.

This clone was observed once. The chain combines TRBV27 with TRBJ1-3; possibly TRBD1 for D (5 bases). Germline lookup yields CDR1 MNHEY and CDR2 SMNVEV (reference sequence). Trimming removed 6 bases at V and 0 bases at J, with 21 bases between. The CDR3 consists of 18 residues. CDR3 amino acids: CASRLTGTKKSSGNTIYF. In DNA, the CDR3 is TGTGCCAGCAGACTTACCGGGACGAAGAAATCCTCTGGAAACACCATATATTTT.

This clone was detected only a few times. The rearrangement links TRBV11-2 to TRBJ2-1; 8 bases agree with TRBD2. Trimming cost V 5 bases and J 7 bases; bases outside gene matches: 10. The CDR3 is 15 residues long. The germline CDR1 and CDR2 sequences are SGHAT and FQNNGV. Written as DNA, the CDR3 is TGTGCCAGCAGCGTGGTAGCGGGAAGCAGTAATGAGCAGTTCTTC. This sequence encodes CASSVVAGSSNEQFF.

The rearrangement uses TRBV6-1 and TRBJ1-5; D gene uncertain. V dropped 5 bases and J dropped 2 bases, with 13 bases sitting between them. Germline V lookup: CDR1 MNHNS, CDR2 SASEGT. The CDR3 is 15 amino acids. CDR3 amino acids: CASSQQSLGNQPQHF. In DNA form, the CDR3 reads TGTGCCAGCAGTCAACAATCTTTGGGCAATCAGCCCCAGCATTTT.

This clone was seen a handful of times. DNA of the CDR3: TGTGCCAGCAGCTATCATGGACAGGGAAAAAACGAGCAGTACTTC. As protein: CASSYHGQGKNEQYF. The chain joins TRBV11-2 to TRBJ2-7; 8 bases map to TRBD1. Per the germline V gene, CDR1 is SGHAT and CDR2 is FQNNGV. The CDR3 has 15 residues. Unmatched junction bases numbered 10, after V lost 4 bases and J lost 5 bases.

V is TRBV7-8 and J is TRBJ2-2; D may be TRBD1 or TRBD2 (5 bases each). Germline CDR1 reads SGHVS; CDR2 reads FQNEAQ. The CDR3 totals 16 residues. V was trimmed by 5 bases and J by 0 bases, leaving 13 bases between them. CDR3 in DNA: TGTGCCAGCAGCCCGGGACCCTCCACGAACACCGGGGAGCTGTTTTTT. Translating gives CASSPGPSTNTGELFF.

The V call is TRBV7-2, the J call TRBJ1-2; 8 bases align to TRBD1. V shed 0 bases and J 8 bases; nucleotides not matched to a gene: 11. Per germline, CDR1 SGHTA and CDR2 FQGNSA. This CDR3 has 16 residues. In nucleotides, the CDR3 is TGTGCCAGCAGCTTAGCCGGGACAGGTGCATTGGGGGGCTACACCTTC. Residues: CASSLAGTGALGGYTF.

To note about this clone: The identical CDR3 is also encoded by other nucleotide sequences in the sample. The V call is TRBV19, the J call TRBJ1-1; possible D gene TRBD1, 5 bases. Trimming took off 4 bases at V and 4 bases at J, with 13 bases between the two ends. The CDR3 spans 14 residues. CDR1 LNHDA and CDR2 SQIVND come from the germline V gene (reference sequence). DNA for the CDR3: TGTGCCAGTAGTACGACCGGGGGGGTCACTGAAGCTTTCTTT. It specifies CASSTTGGVTEAFF.

This CDR3 is CASSLAAPSYEQYF. The CDR3 DNA follows: TGCGCCAGCAGCTTGGCTGCTCCCTCCTACGAGCAGTACTTC. The V call is TRBV5-1, the J call TRBJ2-7; D ambiguous. The CDR3 covers 14 residues. Trimming left V 0 bases short and J 0 bases short, with 7 bases between. Per germline, CDR1 SGHRS and CDR2 YFSETQ.

The V call is TRBV11-2, the J call TRBJ2-7; 7 bases are a match to TRBD1. This CDR3 region has 13 residues. Trimming cost V 0 bases and J 12 bases; bases outside gene matches: 8. CDR1 is SGHAT, CDR2 FQNNGV, per germline. The CDR3 protein is CASSLDSHGQVYF. The CDR3, as DNA: TGTGCCAGCAGCTTAGATTCTCATGGACAGGTGTACTTC.

This chain connects TRBV7-6 to TRBJ1-5; D gene unclear. Germline CDR1 SGHVS, CDR2 FNYEAQ. The V end was cut by 2 bases, the J end by 2 bases, with 10 bases between. The length of the CDR3 is 15 residues. This chain's CDR3 is CASSLFPGGNQPQHF. The CDR3 nucleotides read TGTGCCAGCAGCTTATTTCCCGGGGGCAATCAGCCCCAGCATTTT.

This clone has just a few counts. This sequence joins TRBV15 and TRBJ2-2, with TRBD2 identical over 8 bases. This CDR3 has 16 amino acids. Trimming cost V 0 bases and J 8 bases; bases outside gene matches: 8. Germline V gene lookup returns CDR1 LNHNV and CDR2 YYDKDF (reference sequence). CDR3 in amino acids: CATSRDPGGAMGELFF. As DNA, the CDR3 is TGTGCCACCAGCAGAGATCCGGGAGGGGCCATGGGGGAGCTGTTTTTT.

This clone was picked up a small number of times. V usage is TRBV9 and J usage is TRBJ2-1; 10 bases agree with TRBD2. Unmatched junction bases numbered 11, after V lost 0 bases and J lost 8 bases. Per the germline V gene, CDR1 is SGDLS and CDR2 is YYNGEE. This CDR3 comprises 17 residues. CDR3 loop: CASSVAAGAGGLDEQFF. The DNA of the CDR3 is TGTGCCAGCAGCGTAGCTGCGGGAGCGGGAGGGCTCGATGAGCAGTTCTTC. Full variable domain (rest looked up from reference TRBV9 and TRBJ2-1): DSGVTQTPKHLITATGQRVTLRCSPRSGDLSVYWYQQSLDQGLQFLIQYYNGEERAKGNILERFSAQQFPDLHSELNLSSLELGDSALYFCASSVAAGAGGLDEQFFGPGTRLTVL.

This chain links TRBV28 with TRBJ2-3; D assignment may be TRBD1 or TRBD2 (5 bases each). V shed 0 bases and J shed 6 bases, with 10 bases lying between them. The CDR3 is 14 amino acids. Per the germline V gene, CDR1 is MDHEN and CDR2 is SYDVKM. DNA for the CDR3: TGTGCCAGCAGTTTATGGAGGGGCCGCGATACGCAGTATTTT. Translated: CASSLWRGRDTQYF.

This chain connects TRBV7-6 to TRBJ2-5, with 9 positions matching TRBD1. CDR3 length: 15 residues. V lost 2 bases to trimming and J lost 7 bases; unmatched junction nucleotides: 8. The germline V gene has CDR1 SGHVS and CDR2 FNYEAQ. The CDR3 loop is CASSLPTGGQGTQYF. For the CDR3, the DNA is TGTGCCAGCAGCTTACCGACAGGGGGTCAGGGGACCCAGTACTTC.

The CDR3 loop reads CASSRDRGEETQYF. CDR3 bases: TGTGCCAGCAGCCGAGACAGGGGGGAAGAGACCCAGTACTTC. The chain carries TRBV6-5 and TRBJ2-5; 9 bases match TRBD1. Germline values: CDR1 MNHEY, CDR2 SVGAGI. The J segment lost 3 bases and the V segment lost 6 bases, leaving 5 bases of the junction unmatched. The CDR3 extends over 14 amino acids.

The chain is built from TRBV6-5 and TRBJ2-2, with TRBD2 identical over 8 bases. The CDR3 spans 16 residues. Germline V CDR1 and CDR2: MNHEY, SVGAGI. After removal of 2 bases from V and 7 bases from J, the junction contained 9 bases not matched to a gene. CDR3 loop: CASSYASGSSVGELFF. The CDR3 DNA reads TGTGCCAGCAGTTACGCAAGCGGGAGTTCCGTCGGGGAGCTGTTTTTT.

This clone turned up a few times. The genes are TRBV28 and TRBJ2-5; the match to TRBD2 covers 10 bases. The V segment lost 0 bases and the J segment 5 bases; nucleotides outside the gene matches: 6. The CDR3 length is 16 residues. Germline V gene lookup returns CDR1 MDHEN and CDR2 SYDVKM. The CDR3: CASSLWGSGRSETQYF. Here the CDR3 DNA reads TGTGCCAGCAGTTTATGGGGTAGCGGGAGGTCGGAGACCCAGTACTTC.